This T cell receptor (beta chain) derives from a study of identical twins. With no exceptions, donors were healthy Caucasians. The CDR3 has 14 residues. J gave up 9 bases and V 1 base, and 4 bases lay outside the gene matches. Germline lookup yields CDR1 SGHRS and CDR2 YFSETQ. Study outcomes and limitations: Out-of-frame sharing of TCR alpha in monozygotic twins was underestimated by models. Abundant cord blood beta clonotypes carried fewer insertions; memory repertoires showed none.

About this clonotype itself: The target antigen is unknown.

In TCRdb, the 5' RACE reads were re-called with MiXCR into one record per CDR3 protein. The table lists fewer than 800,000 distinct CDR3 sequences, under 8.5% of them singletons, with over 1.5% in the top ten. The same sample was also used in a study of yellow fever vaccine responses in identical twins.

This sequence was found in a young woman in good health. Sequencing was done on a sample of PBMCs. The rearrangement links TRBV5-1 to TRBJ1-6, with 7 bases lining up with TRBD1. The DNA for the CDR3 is TGCGCCAGCAGCTTGTCAGGGGGACGTTCACCCCTCCACTTT. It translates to CASSLSGGRSPLHF.